The clone carrying this TCR beta chain appeared a single time. CDR1 WNHNN and CDR2 SYGVQD come from the germline V gene (reference sequence). The CDR3 totals 18 residues. The V and J ends lost 3 bases and 2 bases, in that order; junction bases with no gene match: 14. Sequencing used immunoSEQ multiplex PCR; TCRdb keeps in-frame clones, though not all of them. The sample records approximately 30,000 clones, 82% being singletons. This sample is drawn from a study of OX40 agonist ivuxolimab in advanced cancers. Autoimmune disease history or systemic immunosuppression led to patients being barred. Sampling times: baseline, cycle 4 day 1, cycle 7 day 1.

J is TRBJ2-7 and V is TRBV10-1, with 9 nucleotides matching TRBD1. This TCR came from an adult with an advanced solid tumor such as melanoma, head and neck, liver or kidney cancer. The sequencing here drew on CD4+ or CD8+ T cells sorted from blood, taken in a trial of the OX40 agonist ivuxolimab. The CDR3 nucleotides read TGCGCCAGCAGTGATTCTCCCGGGGGACAGGGTAAAACCTACGAGCAGTACTTC. This sequence encodes CASSDSPGGQGKTYEQYF.